This is a list of T cell receptor beta chains from one sample in a study of T-cell reconstitution after alpha-beta-depleted transplantation in children. TCRdb recomputed calls from the PCR reads with MiXCR, one row per CDR3 protein. The sample comprises about a million distinct CDR3 sequences, about 30% of which are singletons, and roughly 30% rests with the top ten. Sequences were derived from PBMCs, mostly from graft donor cells, sampled 360 days after TCRalphabeta/CD19-depleted stem cell transplant. Receptors were obtained from a boy under two years old who had a stem cell transplant for SCID, so the T cells may come from the graft donor. Each CDR3 is given with its conserved first and last residue. A D gene is named only where the DNA matches it firmly. Expanded clones are given a class, and other clones once, few, many or no size at all.

TRBV6-1	TRBD1	.	TRBJ1-4	CASRSQGGFGEKLFF	TGTGCCAGCAGATCACAAGGGGGCTTTGGAGAAAAACTGTTTTTT
TRBV9	.	many	TRBJ2-3	CASSESSTDTQYF	TGTGCCAGCAGCGAGTCTAGCACAGATACGCAGTATTTT
TRBV20-1	.	.	TRBJ1-5	CSAQGRINQPQHF	TGCAGTGCCCAAGGACGGATCAATCAGCCCCAGCATTTT
TRBV20-1	.	.	TRBJ1-1	CSARRGGVTEAFF	TGCAGTGCTAGGCGGGGGGGCGTCACTGAAGCTTTCTTT
TRBV7-2	.	.	TRBJ2-2	CASSSTRRATGELFF	TGTGCCAGCAGCTCGACAAGGAGGGCCACCGGGGAGCTGTTTTTT
TRBV7-8	.	.	TRBJ1-5	CASSLGRWGNQPQHF	TGTGCCAGCAGCTTAGGGCGGTGGGGCAATCAGCCCCAGCATTTT
TRBV7-2	TRBD1	once	TRBJ1-2	CASRQPGGDYGYTF	TGTGCCAGCAGACAACCAGGGGGGGACTATGGCTACACCTTC
TRBV6-5	.	.	TRBJ1-2	CASSRRVRTTLYGYTF	TGTGCCAGCAGCCGCCGGGTCCGGACAACCCTCTATGGCTACACCTTC
TRBV4-1	TRBD1	few	TRBJ2-1	CASSQMGTGGSYNEQFF	TGCGCCAGCAGCCAAATGGGAACAGGGGGCTCCTACAATGAGCAGTTCTTC
TRBV29-1	.	.	TRBJ1-2	CSVEGDYGYTF	TGCAGCGTTGAAGGGGACTATGGCTACACCTTC
TRBV5-5	.	few	TRBJ2-1	CASSLRNGGSYNEQFF	TGTGCCAGCAGCTTGCGGAACGGAGGCTCCTACAATGAGCAGTTCTTC
TRBV4-2	.	few	TRBJ2-6	CASSRSVGANVLTF	TGTGCCAGCAGCCGATCTGTCGGGGCCAACGTCCTGACTTTC
TRBV29-1	.	many	TRBJ2-7	CSVVVSPYEQYF	TGCAGCGTTGTTGTTTCCCCCTACGAGCAGTACTTC
TRBV6-6	TRBD1	.	TRBJ2-1	CASRNGQGPSIF	TGTGCCAGCAGAAACGGACAGGGCCCCTCGATCTTC
TRBV20-1	.	.	TRBJ1-1	CSATTGSNTEAFF	TGCAGTGCTACTACAGGGTCCAACACTGAAGCTTTCTTT
TRBV4-2	.	.	TRBJ1-1	CASGPGLMNTEAFF	TGTGCCAGCGGGCCAGGGCTCATGAACACTGAAGCTTTCTTT
TRBV5-1	.	.	TRBJ2-1	CASSLRRGAQDEQFF	TGCGCCAGCAGCTTGAGACGGGGGGCGCAGGATGAGCAGTTCTTC
TRBV5-5	.	.	TRBJ2-2	CASSLDLLVTGELFF	TGTGCCAGCAGCTTGGACCTTCTAGTCACCGGGGAGCTGTTTTTT
TRBV7-9	.	.	TRBJ2-1	CASSLALGYGDEQFF	TGTGCCAGCAGCTTAGCGCTGGGTTATGGGGATGAGCAGTTCTTC
TRBV4-1	.	few	TRBJ2-3	CASTQGPGADTQYF	TGCGCCAGCACTCAGGGGCCGGGAGCAGATACGCAGTATTTT
TRBV6-1	TRBD2	few	TRBJ2-7	CASSESVSGGAWEEQYF	TGTGCCAGCAGTGAATCGGTTAGCGGGGGGGCATGGGAGGAGCAGTACTTC
TRBV29-1	.	.	TRBJ2-3	CSVDSTDTQYF	TGCAGCGTCGACAGTACAGATACGCAGTATTTT
TRBV30	.	.	TRBJ2-1	CAWSGPGERALPSSYNEQFF	TGTGCCTGGAGTGGCCCAGGCGAGCGGGCGTTACCCAGCTCCTACAATGAGCAGTTCTTC
TRBV11-3	TRBD2	.	TRBJ2-1	CASSLGKFKGRLAGGVSNEQFF	TGTGCCAGCAGCTTAGGGAAGTTTAAGGGAAGACTAGCGGGGGGAGTAAGCAATGAGCAGTTCTTC
TRBV20-1	TRBD2	few	TRBJ2-7	CSARGALAAAYEQYF	TGCAGTGCTCGGGGTGCGCTAGCGGCAGCCTACGAGCAGTACTTC
TRBV5-1	.	.	TRBJ2-3	CASSFTSYDTQYF	TGCGCCAGCAGCTTCACTAGCTACGATACGCAGTATTTT
TRBV28	TRBD1	.	TRBJ2-7	CASSFGDSPAEQYF	TGTGCCAGCAGTTTTGGGGACAGTCCGGCCGAGCAGTACTTC
TRBV18	.	.	TRBJ1-2	CASSPVAGINYGYTF	TGTGCCAGCTCACCAGTCGCAGGGATTAACTATGGCTACACCTTC
TRBV2	.	.	TRBJ2-1	CASRPSSSYNEQFF	TGTGCCAGCAGGCCCTCCAGCTCCTACAATGAGCAGTTCTTC
TRBV29-1	.	few	TRBJ1-4	CSVRHLGAANEKLFF	TGCAGCGTTCGACACTTGGGGGCAGCTAATGAAAAACTGTTTTTT
TRBV5-6	TRBD1	many	TRBJ1-1	CASSLGGQLNTEAFF	TGTGCCAGCAGCTTGGGGGGACAGTTGAACACTGAAGCTTTCTTT
TRBV7-8	.	.	TRBJ1-1	CASSPTRVTEAFF	TGTGCCAGCAGCCCCACGAGGGTCACTGAAGCTTTCTTT
TRBV29-1	.	few	TRBJ2-7	CSVGGDVSYEQYF	TGCAGCGTTGGGGGGGACGTCTCCTACGAGCAGTACTTC
TRBV11-2	TRBD1	.	TRBJ2-1	CASSIHRGREGEQFF	TGTGCCAGCAGCATACACAGGGGGCGCGAGGGTGAGCAGTTCTTC
TRBV19	.	.	TRBJ2-5	CASARRYRRQETQYF	TGTGCCAGTGCTCGCAGGTATCGGAGACAAGAGACCCAGTACTTC
TRBV6-5	.	.	TRBJ2-7	CASSSPGPPYEQYF	TGTGCCAGCAGTTCCCCGGGTCCTCCTTACGAGCAGTACTTC
TRBV20-1	TRBD2	.	TRBJ2-1	CSARSVGGAYEQFF	TGCAGTGCTAGATCGGTCGGGGGGGCATATGAGCAGTTCTTC
TRBV7-9	.	few	TRBJ1-2	CASSSRAHGYTF	TGTGCCAGCAGCTCCCGGGCCCATGGCTACACCTTC
TRBV12-3/TRBV12-4	TRBD1	.	TRBJ2-1	CASSLTFGTGPFLSSYNEQFF	TGTGCCAGCAGTTTAACTTTCGGGACAGGGCCCTTTCTTAGCTCCTACAATGAGCAGTTCTTC
TRBV20-1	TRBD1	few	TRBJ2-1	CSARVRTGIANEQFF	TGCAGTGCTAGAGTGCGGACAGGGATCGCGAATGAGCAGTTCTTC
TRBV4-1	.	.	TRBJ2-7	CASSQERSPWVGEQYF	TGCGCCAGCAGCCAAGAGAGGTCACCTTGGGTGGGAGAGCAGTACTTC
TRBV12-3/TRBV12-4	.	.	TRBJ2-2	CASRHFLSTGELFF	TGTGCCAGCAGGCATTTTCTCAGCACCGGGGAGCTGTTTTTT
TRBV4-2	.	few	TRBJ2-5	CASSQPKGGSMETQYF	TGTGCCAGCAGCCAACCGAAGGGGGGCTCGATGGAGACCCAGTACTTC
TRBV20-1	.	few	TRBJ2-7	CSADEQGSYEQYF	TGCAGTGCAGATGAACAGGGCTCCTACGAGCAGTACTTC
TRBV6-2/TRBV6-3	.	.	TRBJ2-7	CASISSKTYEQYF	TGTGCCAGCATCTCAAGCAAGACCTACGAGCAGTACTTC
TRBV12-3/TRBV12-4	TRBD2	few	TRBJ2-7	CASSLGRGGFSYEQYF	TGTGCCAGCAGTTTAGGCCGCGGGGGGTTCTCCTACGAGCAGTACTTC
TRBV18	TRBD1	.	TRBJ2-1	CASSPPDRVDEQFF	TGTGCCAGCTCACCACCGGACAGGGTGGATGAGCAGTTCTTC
TRBV6-1	.	few	TRBJ2-7	CASSRAGSYEQCF	TGTGCCAGCAGTCGAGCAGGGTCCTACGAGCAGTGCTTC
TRBV12-3/TRBV12-4	.	.	TRBJ2-1	CASGGAVRDEQFF	TGTGCCAGCGGCGGGGCCGTTCGAGATGAGCAGTTCTTC
TRBV10-2	TRBD2	few	TRBJ2-3	CASRPGLAGGPDTQYF	TGCGCCAGCAGACCGGGACTAGCGGGGGGCCCAGATACGCAGTATTTT
TRBV12-3/TRBV12-4	TRBD1	.	TRBJ2-2	CASSFRDRAFYANTGELFF	TGTGCCAGCAGTTTCCGGGACAGGGCTTTCTACGCGAACACCGGGGAGCTGTTTTTT
TRBV19	.	.	TRBJ1-5	CASRGQFIGNQPQHF	TGTGCCAGTAGAGGACAGTTCATCGGCAATCAGCCCCAGCATTTT
TRBV5-1	TRBD2	.	TRBJ2-3	CASSAAGDPPDTQYF	TGCGCCAGCAGCGCTGCGGGGGACCCCCCAGATACGCAGTATTTT